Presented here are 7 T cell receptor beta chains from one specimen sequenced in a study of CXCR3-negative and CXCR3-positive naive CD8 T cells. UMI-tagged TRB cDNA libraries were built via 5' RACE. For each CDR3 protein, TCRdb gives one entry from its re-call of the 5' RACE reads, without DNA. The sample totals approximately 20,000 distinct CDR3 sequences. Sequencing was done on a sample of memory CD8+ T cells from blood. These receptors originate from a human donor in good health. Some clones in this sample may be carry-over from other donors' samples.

The CDR3 spells CASSNDNTEAFF. The gene calls are TRBV18 and TRBJ1-1. Germline CDR1 KGHSH, CDR2 LQKENI. This CDR3 region has 12 residues. The entire variable domain, with the rest obtained from reference TRBV18 and TRBJ1-1, is as follows: NAGVMQNPRHLVRRRGQEARLRCSPMKGHSHVYWYRQLPEEGLKFMVYLQKENIIDESGMPKERFSAEFPKEGPSILRIQQVVRGDSAAYFCASSNDNTEAFFGQGTRLTVV.

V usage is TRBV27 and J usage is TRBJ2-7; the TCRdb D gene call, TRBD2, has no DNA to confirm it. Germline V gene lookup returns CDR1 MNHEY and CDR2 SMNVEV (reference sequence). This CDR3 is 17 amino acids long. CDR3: CASSSRTSGSSIYEQYF.

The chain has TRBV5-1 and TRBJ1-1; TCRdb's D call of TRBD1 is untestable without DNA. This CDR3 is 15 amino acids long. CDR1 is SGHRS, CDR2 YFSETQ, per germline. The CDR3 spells CASRLPGQKNTEAFF.

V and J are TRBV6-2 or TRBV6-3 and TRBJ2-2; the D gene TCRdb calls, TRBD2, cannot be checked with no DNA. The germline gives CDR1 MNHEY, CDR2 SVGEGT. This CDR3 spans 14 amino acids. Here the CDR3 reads CASSVNSGVGELFF.

CDR3 region: CASSPSLYVGREAFSDEQYF. The J gene is TRBJ2-7, the V gene TRBV6-2 or TRBV6-3; without DNA, the TCRdb call of TRBD1 cannot be checked. The CDR3 runs 20 residues. CDR1 and CDR2 from the germline V gene are MNHEY and SVGEGT.

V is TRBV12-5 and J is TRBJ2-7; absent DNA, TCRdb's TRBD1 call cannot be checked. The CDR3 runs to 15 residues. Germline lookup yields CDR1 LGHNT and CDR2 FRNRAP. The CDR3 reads CASGNVRGGPYEQYF.

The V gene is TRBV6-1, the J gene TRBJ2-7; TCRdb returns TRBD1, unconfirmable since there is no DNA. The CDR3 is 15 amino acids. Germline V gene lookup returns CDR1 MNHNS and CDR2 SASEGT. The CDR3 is CASSELPGESYEQYF.